This T cell receptor beta chain was identified during a study of control samples from healthy donors and cancer patients. The CDR3 consists of 15 residues. Trimming took off 2 bases at V and 0 bases at J, with 12 bases between the two ends. CDR1 and CDR2 from the germline V gene are GTSNPN and SVGIG (reference sequence). Produced via immunoSEQ multiplex PCR; TCRdb's table is partial and in-frame only. The top ten clones hold around 3.4% of a sample with more than 100,000 clones, about nine tenths of them seen once. Sequencing used blood. The TCR was taken from a man aged 40-49 years in good health. The V call is TRBV30, the J call TRBJ2-3; D is unclear. The DNA for the CDR3 is TGTGCCTGGAGTCGTCTGGGATCTAGCACAGATACGCAGTATTTT. It encodes CAWSRLGSSTDTQYF. The full variable domain, completed using reference TRBV30 and TRBJ2-3, is SQTIHQWPATLVQPVGSPLSLECTVEGTSNPNLYWYRQAAGRGLQLLFYSVGIGQISSEVPQNLSASRPQDRQFILSSKKLLLSDSGFYLCAWSRLGSSTDTQYFGPGTRLTVL.